A single sample is the source of the 23 T cell receptor beta chains below, sequenced in a study of human T cells and chemical hapten exposure (dated by TCRdb to about 2021). Library method: RACE. Reads for this sample came from a NextSeq 500. TCRdb reworked the public reads: Q25 trimming with fastp, MiXCR clone assembly, productive beta chains retained. Rows merge per CDR3 protein into single entries with the most common DNA and genes. The sample profile shows about 40,000 distinct CDR3 sequences; about 10% of them were found once. The top ten hold approximately 6.2% of the sample. Interpreted using the paper, the time point label stands for: pre-sensitization, week 0. In light of the paper, this sample's treatment or condition label describes: therapeutic diphenylcyclopropenone sensitization with weekly scalp DPC. Sequenced here: whole blood, sampled in connection with sensitization to the hapten diphenylcyclopropenone (DPC). The receptors stem from a man aged 25-45 years with alopecia areata. Some clones in this sample may be carry-over from other donors' samples.

This clonotype was recorded a few times. V and J are TRBV7-7 and TRBJ2-4, with D uncertain. Trimming pared 5 bases from V and 9 bases from J, leaving 20 bases between. Germline assignment: CDR1 SSHAT and CDR2 FNYEAQ (reference sequence). The CDR3 has 15 amino acids. The CDR3 here is CASSPTAYGQGIQYF. DNA for the CDR3: TGTGCCAGCAGCCCAACGGCATATGGGCAAGGCATTCAGTACTTC.

The chain is built from TRBV6-2 or TRBV6-3 and TRBJ2-5; perhaps TRBD1 as D (5 bases). The germline gives CDR1 MNHEY, CDR2 SVGEGT. With 0 bases removed from V and 10 bases from J, the gap between germline ends came to 9 bases. The CDR3 covers 12 residues. The CDR3 nucleotides read TGTGCCAGCAGTTACTCCGTTGGACACCAGTACTTC. Residues: CASSYSVGHQYF.

This clonotype was seen only a few times. The CDR3 DNA reads TGTGCCAGCACAGGGGGAACGAACACTGAAGCTTTCTTT. It is translated as CASTGGTNTEAFF. This chain links TRBV6-2 or TRBV6-3 with TRBJ1-1, with TRBD1 matching 7 bases. From germline, CDR1 is MNHEY and CDR2 SVGEGT. The length of the CDR3 is 13 residues. Germline trimming cut 7 bases from V and 1 base from J; bases unmatched to any gene: 3.

V gene TRBV6-1 combines with J gene TRBJ2-7, with TRBD1 matching 7 bases. The CDR3 has 14 residues. The germline CDR1 and CDR2 sequences are MNHNS and SASEGT. With 3 bases clipped from V and 4 bases from J, the junction kept 6 bases outside the gene matches. CDR3 sequence reads: CASSEPGQIYEQYF. CDR3 nucleotide sequence: TGTGCCAGCAGTGAGCCGGGACAGATATACGAGCAGTACTTC.

The chain combines TRBV20-1 with TRBJ2-3, with TRBD2 matching 9 bases. Unmatched junction bases numbered 1, after V lost 1 base and J lost 2 bases. The CDR3 sequence is 14 residues long. Looked up from germline, CDR1 is DFQATT and CDR2 is SNEGSKA (reference sequence). Here the CDR3 reads CSARVAGATDTQYF. The CDR3 bases are TGCAGTGCTAGAGTAGCGGGGGCCACAGATACGCAGTATTTT.

This clonotype was counted only a few times. This chain joins TRBV2 and TRBJ2-2, with 11 bases lining up with TRBD2. The CDR3 covers 15 residues. From germline, CDR1 is SNHLY and CDR2 FYNNEI. After removal of 6 bases from V and 7 bases from J, the junction contained 7 bases not matched to a gene. CDR3 in DNA: TGTGCCAGCAGACAACTAGCGGGAGAGGGCGGGGAGCTGTTTTTT. Translated, it gives CASRQLAGEGGELFF. The entire variable domain, with the rest obtained from reference TRBV2 and TRBJ2-2, is as follows: EPEVTQTPSHQVTQMGQEVILRCVPISNHLYFYWYRQILGQKVEFLVSFYNNEISEKSEIFDDQFSVERPDGSNFTLKIRSTKLEDSAMYFCASRQLAGEGGELFFGEGSRLTVL.

The V gene is TRBV18, the J gene TRBJ2-7, with 9 bases that match TRBD1. V lost 6 bases and J lost 6; bases outside the gene matches: 9. The germline V gene encodes CDR1 KGHSH and CDR2 LQKENI. The CDR3 contains 14 residues. The CDR3 region has the DNA TGTGCCAGCTCGAGACAGGGGGAGTACTCCGAGCAGTACTTC. Protein product: CASSRQGEYSEQYF. The variable domain in full, with the rest retrieved from reference TRBV18 and TRBJ2-7, is NAGVMQNPRHLVRRRGQEARLRCSPMKGHSHVYWYRQLPEEGLKFMVYLQKENIIDESGMPKERFSAEFPKEGPSILRIQQVVRGDSAAYFCASSRQGEYSEQYFGPGTRLTVT.

This clonotype was seen only a few times. The chain carries TRBV7-6 and TRBJ2-7; 10 positions match TRBD1. The CDR3 totals 15 residues. Unmatched junction bases numbered 3, after V lost 1 base and J lost 3 bases. CDR1 is SGHVS, CDR2 FNYEAQ, per germline. CDR3 amino acids: CASSLGDRGIYEQYV. The CDR3 region has the DNA TGTGCCAGCAGCTTAGGGGACAGGGGAATCTACGAGCAGTACGTC.

There are many counts of this clonotype. This chain connects TRBV7-6 to TRBJ2-3; D remains unclear. This CDR3 region has 12 residues. The germline CDR1 and CDR2 sequences are SGHVS and FNYEAQ. V shed 3 bases and J shed 5 bases, with 6 bases lying between them. This CDR3 is CASSFIRDTQYF. The DNA of the CDR3 is TGTGCCAGCAGCTTTATTCGAGATACGCAGTATTTT.

At least ten counts were recorded for this clonotype. CDR3 coding DNA: TGTGCCACCGACGTCAAAATACAAGAAACCTACGAGCAGTACGTC. Amino acid sequence: CATDVKIQETYEQYV. The V gene is TRBV10-3, the J gene TRBJ2-7; D call uncertain. V dropped 10 bases and J dropped 2 bases, with 21 bases sitting between them. Germline V gives CDR1 ENHRY, CDR2 SYGVKD. The length of the CDR3 is 15 residues.

Many counts were recorded for this clonotype. The chain couples TRBV11-3 to TRBJ2-7, with D possibly being TRBD1 (6 bases). V dropped 0 bases and J dropped 6 bases, with 9 bases sitting between them. Germline lookup yields CDR1 SGHNT and CDR2 YENEEA. The CDR3 runs 13 residues. The CDR3 DNA reads as TGTGCCAGCAGCTTAGATTTCAGGGGCGAGCAGTACTTC. Protein: CASSLDFRGEQYF. The full variable domain, its missing parts supplied by reference TRBV11-3 and TRBJ2-7, is EAGVVQSPRYKIIEKKQPVAFWCNPISGHNTLYWYLQNLGQGPELLIRYENEEAVDDSQLPKDRFSAERLKGVDSTLKIQPAELGDSAVYLCASSLDFRGEQYFGPGTRLTVT.

This chain connects TRBV11-2 to TRBJ2-5, with 9 nucleotides matching TRBD1. Germline CDR1 SGHAT, CDR2 FQNNGV. This CDR3 region has 15 residues. Germline trimming cut 4 bases from V and 2 bases from J; bases unmatched to any gene: 5. The CDR3 sequence: CASSWGTGRQETQYF. The CDR3 region has the DNA TGTGCCAGCAGCTGGGGGACAGGGCGGCAAGAGACCCAGTACTTC. Using reference TRBV11-2 and TRBJ2-5 for the parts outside the CDR3, the full variable domain is EAGVAQSPRYKIIEKRQSVAFWCNPISGHATLYWYQQILGQGPKLLIQFQNNGVVDDSQLPKDRFSAERLKGVDSTLKIQPAKLEDSAVYLCASSWGTGRQETQYFGPGTRLLVL.

This sequence joins TRBV20-1 and TRBJ2-5; D is tentatively TRBD1 or TRBD2 (5 bases each). Trimming left V 6 bases short and J 2 bases short, with 22 bases between. The CDR3 runs 16 residues. Looked up from germline, CDR1 is DFQATT and CDR2 is SNEGSKA (reference sequence). The CDR3 nucleotides are TGCAGTGCCTTATCACTCTACCGGGACCTACAAGAGACCCAGTACTTC. Translated, it gives CSALSLYRDLQETQYF.

This chain links TRBV29-1 with TRBJ2-3; 8 nucleotides agree with TRBD1. CDR1 is SQVTM, CDR2 ANQGSEA, per germline. The CDR3 runs 13 residues. Trimming removed 6 bases from V and 5 bases from J; junction bases left unmatched: 7. DNA for the CDR3: TGCAGCGTCCCGCAGGGGGCGGGAGATACGCAGTATTTT. It translates to CSVPQGAGDTQYF.

The sample holds many counts of this clonotype. The rearrangement uses TRBV5-5 and TRBJ2-5, with TRBD1 matching 7 bases. CDR3 length equals 13 residues. From germline, CDR1 is SGHKS and CDR2 YYEKEE (reference sequence). Trimming cost V 4 bases and J 1 base; bases outside gene matches: 1. The CDR3 loop is CASSGDSQETQYF. In DNA form, the CDR3 reads TGTGCCAGCAGCGGGGACAGCCAAGAGACCCAGTACTTC.

This clonotype has at least ten counts. The chain recombines TRBV7-9 with TRBJ2-2; D is undetermined. CDR3 length: 15 amino acids. V lost 0 bases, J lost 3 bases, and 8 bases lay in between. Germline assignment: CDR1 SEHNR and CDR2 FQNEAQ (reference sequence). The chain's CDR3 is CASSLAGPHTGELFF. CDR3 nucleotide sequence: TGTGCCAGCAGCTTAGCCGGACCACACACCGGGGAGCTGTTTTTT.

This clonotype was detected a few times. This chain joins TRBV6-5 and TRBJ1-1, with a weak D call TRBD1 (6 bases). V was trimmed by 2 bases and J by 11 bases, leaving 12 bases between them. The germline V gene encodes CDR1 MNHEY and CDR2 SVGAGI. The CDR3 consists of 12 residues. The CDR3 is CASSYGGLSAFF. For the CDR3, the DNA is TGTGCCAGCAGTTACGGGGGGCTGAGCGCTTTCTTT.

This clonotype has at least ten counts. This chain joins TRBV2 and TRBJ2-7; 7 bases map to TRBD1. The V segment lost 3 bases and the J segment 9 bases; nucleotides outside the gene matches: 5. Germline CDR1 reads SNHLY; CDR2 reads FYNNEI. CDR3 length: 12 amino acids. The CDR3 bases are TGTGCCAGCAGTGAGACAGGGACCGTGCAGTACGTC. Encoded protein: CASSETGTVQYV.

The gene calls are TRBV7-6 and TRBJ2-5; D perhaps matches TRBD1 (5 bases). This CDR3 has 14 residues. V was trimmed by 0 bases and J by 3 bases, leaving 8 bases between them. The germline V gene encodes CDR1 SGHVS and CDR2 FNYEAQ. DNA for the CDR3: TGTGCCAGCAGCTTAGCGCCACAGGAAGAGACCCAGTACTTC. This translates into CASSLAPQEETQYF.

Ten or more counts support this clonotype. The J gene is TRBJ2-2, the V gene TRBV7-6, with 7 bases identical to TRBD1. This CDR3 has 16 residues. The germline V gene encodes CDR1 SGHVS and CDR2 FNYEAQ. V trimming: 5 bases; J trimming: 6 bases; junction bases outside the gene matches: 12. CDR3: CASSAQWGTVAGELFF. Written as DNA, the CDR3 is TGTGCCAGCAGCGCCCAATGGGGGACAGTGGCCGGGGAGCTGTTTTTT.

This clonotype was counted at least ten times. The chain employs TRBV5-1 and TRBJ2-4; 9 bases fit TRBD1. The CDR3 covers 16 residues. Unmatched junction bases numbered 1, after V lost 0 bases and J lost 0 bases. The germline CDR1 and CDR2 sequences are SGHRS and YFSETQ. The chain's CDR3 is CASSLEGQGAKNIQYF. The CDR3, as DNA: TGCGCCAGCAGCTTGGAGGGACAGGGAGCCAAAAACATTCAGTACTTC. The full variable domain, with the rest looked up from reference TRBV5-1 and TRBJ2-4, is KAGVTQTPRYLIKTRGQQVTLSCSPISGHRSVSWYQQTPGQGLQFLFEYFSETQRNKGNFPGRFSGRQFSNSRSEMNVSTLELGDSALYLCASSLEGQGAKNIQYFGAGTRLSVL.

This rearrangement joins TRBV19 to TRBJ2-1, with D perhaps matching TRBD1 (5 bases). Germline V lookup: CDR1 LNHDA, CDR2 SQIVND (reference sequence). The CDR3 sequence is 15 residues long. V was shortened by 7 bases and J by 6 bases, with 19 bases between the two germline ends. The CDR3 bases are TGTGCCAGTACAGGGTACCATGCAGGACCCAATGAGCAGTTCTTC. It yields the protein CASTGYHAGPNEQFF.

This clonotype was counted a few times. This chain uses TRBV11-3 with TRBJ2-7, with D maybe TRBD1 (7 bases). V dropped 5 bases and J dropped 2 bases, with 16 bases sitting between them. Per the germline V gene, CDR1 is SGHNT and CDR2 is YENEEA. The CDR3 contains 15 residues. The CDR3 nucleotides are TGTGCCAGCAGCCAATACAGGGGAGGAACCTACGAGCAGTACGTC. Amino acid sequence: CASSQYRGGTYEQYV.